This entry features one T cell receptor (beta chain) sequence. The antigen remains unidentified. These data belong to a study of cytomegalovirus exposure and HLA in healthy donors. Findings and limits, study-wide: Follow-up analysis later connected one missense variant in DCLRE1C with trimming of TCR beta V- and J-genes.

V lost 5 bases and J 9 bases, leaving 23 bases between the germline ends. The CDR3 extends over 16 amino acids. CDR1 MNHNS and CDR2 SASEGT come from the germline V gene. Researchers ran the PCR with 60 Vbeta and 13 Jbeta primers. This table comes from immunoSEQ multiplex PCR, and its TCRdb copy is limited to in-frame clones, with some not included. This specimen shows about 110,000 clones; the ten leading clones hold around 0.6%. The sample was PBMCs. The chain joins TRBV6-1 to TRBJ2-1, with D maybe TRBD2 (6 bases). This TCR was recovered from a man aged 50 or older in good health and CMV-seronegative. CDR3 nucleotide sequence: TGTGCCAGCAGTCAAGGATACCCCGGGGGAACAACTGAGCAGTTCTTC. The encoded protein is CASSQGYPGGTTEQFF.